This T cell receptor beta chain was profiled in a study of radiotherapy plus CTLA-4 blockade in lung cancer. At the level of the study: There were objective responses in over 15% of patients, and 31% had disease control. Study-wide results and caveats: Early blood T cell clone dynamics, with interferon-beta, were reported to best predict response. Subsequent to radiotherapy plus ipilimumab, tumor-derived TCR clones underwent expansion in blood.

Profiled with immunoSEQ multiplex PCR; TCRdb holds only in-frame clones, not every one. The table has tens of thousands of clones, roughly 85% seen once. Details on this clone: Its cognate antigen is unknown.

V lost 6 bases to trimming and J lost 5 bases, with 7 bases between them. Germline V gene sequence: CDR1 SNHLY, CDR2 FYNNEI. The CDR3 consists of 11 residues. The chain carries TRBV2 and TRBJ2-5; D uncertain. The specimen was peripheral blood, collected from a patient treated with radiotherapy plus ipilimumab. The receptor was derived from a human donor with non-small cell lung cancer who had stable disease on radiotherapy plus ipilimumab. The CDR3 coding sequence is TGTGCCAGCAGGGAGTGGGAGACCCAGTACTTC. Translated: CASREWETQYF.